A single sample gave rise to the 8 T cell receptor beta chains below, sequenced in a study of graft-versus-host responses after intestinal transplantation. The table came from immunoSEQ multiplex PCR; TCRdb's copy has only in-frame clones and leaves some out. This sample has about 9,800 clones; 91% occur once, and the top ten carry over 2%. Material: PBMCs, obtained 43 to 45 days after intestinal transplant. These receptors originate from a human patient who received an intestinal transplant, so some T cells may come from the graft donor.

J is TRBJ1-2 and V is TRBV11-2; 11 positions match TRBD1. The CDR3 is 17 amino acids. J gave up 2 bases and V 0 bases, and 5 bases lay outside the gene matches. Germline-derived CDR1 and CDR2 are SGHAT and FQNNGV. CDR3 in amino acids: CASSLEPGDRGNYGYTF. In nucleotides, the CDR3 is TGTGCCAGCAGCTTAGAGCCCGGGGACAGGGGGAACTATGGCTACACCTTC.

The V call is TRBV2, the J call TRBJ2-7, with D perhaps given as TRBD1 or TRBD2 (5 bases each). The CDR3 runs to 12 residues. Per the germline V gene, CDR1 is SNHLY and CDR2 is FYNNEI. Trimming took 7 bases from V and 2 from J, leaving 9 bases between them. This CDR3 reads CASMPGPYEQYF. In DNA, the CDR3 is TGTGCCAGCATGCCGGGGCCCTACGAGCAGTACTTC.

This chain joins TRBV7-6 and TRBJ2-1; TRBD1 aligns across 7 bases. Trimming cost V 7 bases and J 3 bases; bases outside gene matches: 21. Germline CDR1 reads SGHVS; CDR2 reads FNYEAQ. The CDR3 has 19 amino acids. The CDR3 region is CASTLSRDRLMFYYNEQFF. In nucleotides, the CDR3 is TGTGCCAGCACCCTTAGCCGGGACAGACTTATGTTTTACTACAATGAGCAGTTCTTC.

V and J are TRBV7-6 and TRBJ2-1; 10 nucleotides line up with TRBD1. The CDR3 contains 16 residues. Germline loops: CDR1 SGHVS, CDR2 FNYEAQ. Trimming removed 5 bases from V and 9 bases from J; junction bases left unmatched: 13. The CDR3 coding sequence is TGTGCCAGCAGCCTTACCCCCGGGACAGGGGATTCTGAGCAGTTCTTC. It translates to CASSLTPGTGDSEQFF. The full variable domain, with the rest looked up from reference TRBV7-6 and TRBJ2-1, is GAGVSQSPRYKVTKRGQDVALRCDPISGHVSLYWYRQALGQGPEFLTYFNYEAQQDKSGLPNDRFSAERPEGSISTLTIQRTEQRDSAMYRCASSLTPGTGDSEQFFGPGTRLTVL.

The V gene is TRBV6-1, the J gene TRBJ1-1; the D is unclear. The CDR3 contains 14 residues. The V and J ends lost 6 bases and 2 bases respectively, with 13 bases between them. The germline V gene encodes CDR1 MNHNS and CDR2 SASEGT. CDR3 nucleotides: TGTGCCAGCAGCGGAGTGGGAACAAACACTGAAGCTTTCTTT. This sequence encodes CASSGVGTNTEAFF.

The chain uses TRBV11-2 and TRBJ2-1; D unclear. This CDR3 has 12 amino acids. Trimming left V 4 bases short and J 8 bases short, with 9 bases between. CDR1 and CDR2 from the germline V gene are SGHAT and FQNNGV. The CDR3 coding sequence is TGTGCCAGCAGCTCGGACCGCGATGAGCAGTTCTTC. Its protein is CASSSDRDEQFF. The full variable domain, rest sourced from reference TRBV11-2 and TRBJ2-1, is EAGVAQSPRYKIIEKRQSVAFWCNPISGHATLYWYQQILGQGPKLLIQFQNNGVVDDSQLPKDRFSAERLKGVDSTLKIQPAKLEDSAVYLCASSSDRDEQFFGPGTRLTVL.

This clone appeared once. This chain links TRBV11-2 with TRBJ2-7; possible D gene TRBD2, 6 bases. Germline CDR1 SGHAT, CDR2 FQNNGV. The CDR3 length is 16 residues. The V end lost 1 base, the J end lost 5 bases, and 18 bases lay between the germline ends. CDR3 amino acids: CASSLGFLGLRDEQYF. The CDR3 DNA sequence: TGTGCCAGCAGCTTAGGTTTCCTTGGACTACGGGACGAGCAGTACTTC. Full variable domain (outside the CDR3, taken from reference TRBV11-2 and TRBJ2-7): EAGVAQSPRYKIIEKRQSVAFWCNPISGHATLYWYQQILGQGPKLLIQFQNNGVVDDSQLPKDRFSAERLKGVDSTLKIQPAKLEDSAVYLCASSLGFLGLRDEQYFGPGTRLTVT.

The rearrangement links TRBV18 to TRBJ2-7, with a possible D match to TRBD1 (6 bases). The germline V gene encodes CDR1 KGHSH and CDR2 LQKENI. CDR3 size: 13 residues. Between the trimmed V and J ends, which lost 3 bases and 2 bases, there was a span of 8 bases. CDR3 protein: CASSPGHTYEQYF. The CDR3 DNA sequence: TGTGCCAGCTCACCGGGACATACCTACGAGCAGTACTTC.